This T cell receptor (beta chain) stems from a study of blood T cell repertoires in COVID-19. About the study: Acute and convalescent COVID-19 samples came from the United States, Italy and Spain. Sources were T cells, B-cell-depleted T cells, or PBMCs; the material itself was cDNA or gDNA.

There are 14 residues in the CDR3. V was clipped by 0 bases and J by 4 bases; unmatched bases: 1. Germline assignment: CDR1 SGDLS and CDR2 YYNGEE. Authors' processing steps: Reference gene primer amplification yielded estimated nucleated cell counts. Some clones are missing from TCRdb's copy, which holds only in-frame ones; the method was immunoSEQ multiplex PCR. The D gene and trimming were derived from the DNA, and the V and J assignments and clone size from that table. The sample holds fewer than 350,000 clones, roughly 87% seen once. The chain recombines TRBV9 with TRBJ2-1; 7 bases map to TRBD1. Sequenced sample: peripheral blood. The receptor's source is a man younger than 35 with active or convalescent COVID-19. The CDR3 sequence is CASSVVGQYNEQFF. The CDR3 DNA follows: TGTGCCAGCAGCGTAGTGGGACAGTACAATGAGCAGTTCTTC.